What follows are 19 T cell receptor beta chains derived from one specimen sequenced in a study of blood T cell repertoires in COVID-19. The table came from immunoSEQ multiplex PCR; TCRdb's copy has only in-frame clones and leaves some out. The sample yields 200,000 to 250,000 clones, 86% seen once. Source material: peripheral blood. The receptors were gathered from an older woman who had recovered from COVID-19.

The CDR3 loop reads CASSPTNEKLFF. In DNA, the CDR3 is TGTGCCAGCAGTCCTACTAATGAAAAACTGTTTTTT. The chain recombines TRBV7-9 with TRBJ1-4; D ambiguous. Germline CDR1 and CDR2: SEHNR and FQNEAQ (reference sequence). Trimming removed 6 bases from V and 2 bases from J, with 4 bases in between. This CDR3 is 12 amino acids long. Based on the CDR3 plus reference TRBV7-9 and TRBJ1-4, the full variable domain is DTGVSQNPRHKITKRGQNVTFRCDPISEHNRLYWYRQTLGQGPEFLTYFQNEAQLEKSRLLSDRFSAERPKGSFSTLEIQRTEQGDSAMYLCASSPTNEKLFFGSGTQLSVL.

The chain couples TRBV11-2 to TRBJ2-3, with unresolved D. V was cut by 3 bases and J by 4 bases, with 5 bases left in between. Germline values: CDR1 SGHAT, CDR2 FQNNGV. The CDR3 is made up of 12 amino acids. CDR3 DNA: TGTGCCAGCAGCTTTTCCGCAGATACGCAGTATTTT. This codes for CASSFSADTQYF.

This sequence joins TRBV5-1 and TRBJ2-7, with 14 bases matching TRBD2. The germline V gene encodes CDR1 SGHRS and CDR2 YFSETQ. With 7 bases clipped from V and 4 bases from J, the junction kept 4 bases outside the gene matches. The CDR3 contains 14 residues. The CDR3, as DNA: TGCGCCAGCGGGACTAGCGGGGGCCCGTACGAGCAGTACTTC. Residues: CASGTSGGPYEQYF.

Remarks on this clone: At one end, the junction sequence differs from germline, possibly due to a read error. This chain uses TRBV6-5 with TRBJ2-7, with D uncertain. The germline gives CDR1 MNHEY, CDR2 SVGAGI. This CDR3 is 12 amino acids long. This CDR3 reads CVRGERTYEQYF. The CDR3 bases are TGCGTCCGCGGAGAGAGGACCTACGAGCAGTACTTC.

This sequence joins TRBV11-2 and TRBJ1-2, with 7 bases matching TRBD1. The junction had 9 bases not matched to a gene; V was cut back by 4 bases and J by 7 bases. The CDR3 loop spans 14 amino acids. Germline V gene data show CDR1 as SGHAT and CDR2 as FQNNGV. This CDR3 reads CASSSDRGLGGYTF. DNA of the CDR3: TGTGCCAGCAGCTCCGATAGGGGGCTCGGTGGCTACACCTTC. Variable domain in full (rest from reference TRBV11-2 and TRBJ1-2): EAGVAQSPRYKIIEKRQSVAFWCNPISGHATLYWYQQILGQGPKLLIQFQNNGVVDDSQLPKDRFSAERLKGVDSTLKIQPAKLEDSAVYLCASSSDRGLGGYTFGSGTRLTVV.

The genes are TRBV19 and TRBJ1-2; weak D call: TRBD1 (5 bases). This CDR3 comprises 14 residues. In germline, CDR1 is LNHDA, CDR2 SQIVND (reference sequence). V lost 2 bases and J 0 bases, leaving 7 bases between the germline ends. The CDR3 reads CASSIMDTNYGYTF. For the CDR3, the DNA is TGTGCCAGTAGTATAATGGACACTAACTATGGCTACACCTTC.

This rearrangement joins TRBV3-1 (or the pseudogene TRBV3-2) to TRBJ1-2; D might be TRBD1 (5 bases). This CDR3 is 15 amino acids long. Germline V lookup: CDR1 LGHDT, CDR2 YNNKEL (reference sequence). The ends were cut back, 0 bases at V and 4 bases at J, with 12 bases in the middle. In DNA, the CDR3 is TGTGCCAGCAGCCAAGATTTCGGCCAGGGCTATGGCTACACCTTC. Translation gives CASSQDFGQGYGYTF.

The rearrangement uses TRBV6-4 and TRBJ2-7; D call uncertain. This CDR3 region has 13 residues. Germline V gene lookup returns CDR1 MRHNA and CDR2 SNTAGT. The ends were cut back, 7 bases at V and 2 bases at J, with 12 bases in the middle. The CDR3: CASTKIGAYEQYF. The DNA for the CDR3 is TGTGCCAGCACCAAAATCGGAGCCTACGAGCAGTACTTC.

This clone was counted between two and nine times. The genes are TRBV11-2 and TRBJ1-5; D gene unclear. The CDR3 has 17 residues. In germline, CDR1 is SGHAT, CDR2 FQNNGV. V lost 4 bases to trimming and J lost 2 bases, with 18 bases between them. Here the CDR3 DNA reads TGTGCCAGCAGCTCCCTCCGATCCGGGAGTCGCAATCAGCCCCAGCATTTT. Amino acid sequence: CASSSLRSGSRNQPQHF.

This CDR3 is CASSLTGIHGYTF. The DNA of the CDR3 is TGTGCCAGCAGCTTGACAGGGATTCATGGCTACACCTTC. The chain links TRBV12-3 or TRBV12-4 to TRBJ1-2; 7 bases fit TRBD1. The ends lost 6 bases at V and 6 bases at J; junction bases unmatched: 7. The CDR3 runs to 13 residues.

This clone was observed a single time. CDR3 residues: CSAVRNIQYF. The CDR3 bases are TGCAGTGCCGTACGGAACATTCAGTACTTC. This chain connects TRBV20-1 to TRBJ2-4; D not certain. Between the trimmed V and J ends, which lost 6 bases and 7 bases, there was a span of 7 bases. The CDR3 extends over 10 amino acids. Germline V gene sequence: CDR1 DFQATT, CDR2 SNEGSKA (reference sequence).

CDR3 sequence reads: CASSEGLAGGSQFF. The CDR3, as DNA: TGCGCCAGCAGCGAGGGACTAGCGGGGGGATCGCAGTTCTTC. V usage is TRBV5-1 and J usage is TRBJ2-1; 15 bases fit TRBD2. The CDR3 loop spans 14 amino acids. The V segment lost 4 bases and the J segment 12 bases; nucleotides outside the gene matches: 5. The germline V gene has CDR1 SGHRS and CDR2 YFSETQ.

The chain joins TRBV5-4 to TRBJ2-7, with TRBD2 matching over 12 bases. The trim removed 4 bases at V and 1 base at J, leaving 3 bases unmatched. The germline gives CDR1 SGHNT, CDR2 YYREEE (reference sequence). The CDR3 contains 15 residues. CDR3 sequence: CASSTGLAGSYEQYF. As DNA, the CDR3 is TGTGCCAGCAGCACTGGACTAGCGGGGTCCTACGAGCAGTACTTC.

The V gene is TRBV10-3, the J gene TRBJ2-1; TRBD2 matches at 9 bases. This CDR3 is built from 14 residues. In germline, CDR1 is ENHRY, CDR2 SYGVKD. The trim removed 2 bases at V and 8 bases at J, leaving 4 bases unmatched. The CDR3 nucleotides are TGTGCCATCAGTGAGGGACTAGCGAGGGATGAGCAGTTCTTC. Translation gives CAISEGLARDEQFF.

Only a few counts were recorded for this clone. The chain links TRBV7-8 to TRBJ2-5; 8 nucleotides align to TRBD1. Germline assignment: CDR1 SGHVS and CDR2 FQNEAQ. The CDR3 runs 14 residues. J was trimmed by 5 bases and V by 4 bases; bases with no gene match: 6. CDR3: CASSSRGRGETQYF. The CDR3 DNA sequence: TGTGCCAGCAGCTCCAGGGGGCGCGGTGAGACCCAGTACTTC.

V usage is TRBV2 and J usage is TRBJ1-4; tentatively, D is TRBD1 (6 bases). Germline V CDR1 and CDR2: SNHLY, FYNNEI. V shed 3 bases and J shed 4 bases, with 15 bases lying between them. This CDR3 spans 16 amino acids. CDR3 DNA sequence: TGTGCCAGCAGTGAGCCGGCGGACAGCAATAATGAAAAACTGTTTTTT. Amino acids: CASSEPADSNNEKLFF. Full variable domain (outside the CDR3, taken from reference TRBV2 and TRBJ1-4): EPEVTQTPSHQVTQMGQEVILRCVPISNHLYFYWYRQILGQKVEFLVSFYNNEISEKSEIFDDQFSVERPDGSNFTLKIRSTKLEDSAMYFCASSEPADSNNEKLFFGSGTQLSVL.

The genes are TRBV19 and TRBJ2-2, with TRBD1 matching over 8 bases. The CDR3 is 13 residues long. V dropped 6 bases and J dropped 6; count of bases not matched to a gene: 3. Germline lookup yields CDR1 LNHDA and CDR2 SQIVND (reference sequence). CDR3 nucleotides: TGTGCCAGTAGAGACAGGGGAGCCGGGGAGCTGTTTTTT. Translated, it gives CASRDRGAGELFF.

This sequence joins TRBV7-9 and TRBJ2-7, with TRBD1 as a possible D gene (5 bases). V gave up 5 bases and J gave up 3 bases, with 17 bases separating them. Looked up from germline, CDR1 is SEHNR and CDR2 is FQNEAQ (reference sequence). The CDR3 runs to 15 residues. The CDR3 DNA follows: TGTGCCAGCAGCATCACAGGTTTCAAGGTCTACGAGCAGTACTTC. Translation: CASSITGFKVYEQYF. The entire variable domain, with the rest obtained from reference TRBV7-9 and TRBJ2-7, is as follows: DTGVSQNPRHKITKRGQNVTFRCDPISEHNRLYWYRQTLGQGPEFLTYFQNEAQLEKSRLLSDRFSAERPKGSFSTLEIQRTEQGDSAMYLCASSITGFKVYEQYFGPGTRLTVT.

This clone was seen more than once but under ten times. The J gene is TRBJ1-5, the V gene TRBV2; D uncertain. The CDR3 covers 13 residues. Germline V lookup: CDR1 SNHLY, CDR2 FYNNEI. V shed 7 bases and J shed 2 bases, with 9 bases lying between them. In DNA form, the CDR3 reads TGTGCCAGCACACTATGGGGCAATCAGCCCCAGCATTTT. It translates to CASTLWGNQPQHF.